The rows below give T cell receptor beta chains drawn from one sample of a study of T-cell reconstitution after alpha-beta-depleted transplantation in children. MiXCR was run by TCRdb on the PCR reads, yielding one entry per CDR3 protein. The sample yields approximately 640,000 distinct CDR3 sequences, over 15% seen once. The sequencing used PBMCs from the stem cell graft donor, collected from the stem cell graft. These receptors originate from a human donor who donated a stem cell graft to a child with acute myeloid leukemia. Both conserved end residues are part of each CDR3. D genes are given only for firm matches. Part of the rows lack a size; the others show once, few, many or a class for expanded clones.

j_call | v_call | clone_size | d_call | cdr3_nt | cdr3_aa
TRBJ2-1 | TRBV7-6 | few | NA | TGTGCCAGCAGCCCTCGGGGGGGACAAGACAGGGACCCCTACAATGAGCAGTTCTTC | CASSPRGGQDRDPYNEQFF
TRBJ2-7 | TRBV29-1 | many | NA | TGCAGCGTTGAAGGGGGGCCGAACCCCGACGAGCAGTACTTC | CSVEGGPNPDEQYF
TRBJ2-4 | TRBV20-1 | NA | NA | TGCAGTGCCGCGACCAGTCCCGATCCCCGCAAAAACATTCAGTACTTC | CSAATSPDPRKNIQYF
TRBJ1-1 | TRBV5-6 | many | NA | TGTGCCACAATGGACGGAATGAACACTGAAGCTTTCTTT | CATMDGMNTEAFF
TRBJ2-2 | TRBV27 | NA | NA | TGTGCCAGCAGTTCAGATATGAACACCGGGGAGCTGTTTTTT | CASSSDMNTGELFF
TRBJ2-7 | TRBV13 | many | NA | TGTGCCAGCAGTTTTACAGGGAGCTACGAGCAGTACTTC | CASSFTGSYEQYF
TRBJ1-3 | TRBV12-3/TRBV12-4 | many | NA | TGTGCCAGCAGCTTTACAGATTCTGGAAACACCATATATTTT | CASSFTDSGNTIYF
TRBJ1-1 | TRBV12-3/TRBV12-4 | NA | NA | TGTGCCAGCAGACTTACCGGGATTTTCAACACTGAAGCTTTCTTT | CASRLTGIFNTEAFF
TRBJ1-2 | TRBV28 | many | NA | TGTGCCAGCAGTTTACCCTATGGACCTTATGGCTACACCTTC | CASSLPYGPYGYTF
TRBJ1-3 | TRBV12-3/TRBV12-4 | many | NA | TGTGCCAGCAGTTTCGACCTCTCTGGAAACACCATATATTTT | CASSFDLSGNTIYF
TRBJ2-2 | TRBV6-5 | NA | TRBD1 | TGTGCCAGCAGTTACGGCATGGGGACAGAGAACACCGGGGAGCTGTTTTTT | CASSYGMGTENTGELFF
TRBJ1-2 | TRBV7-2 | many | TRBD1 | TGTGCCAGCAGCGCCAGACAGGGATTGGTCTACACCTTC | CASSARQGLVYTF
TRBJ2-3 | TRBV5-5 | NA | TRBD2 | TGTGCCAGCAGCTACGACTTCGGGGGGGGCACAGATACGCAGTATTTT | CASSYDFGGGTDTQYF
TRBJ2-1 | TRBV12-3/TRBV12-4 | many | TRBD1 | TGTGCCAGCTGGGGGCCGGGACAGGTGAGGAATGAGCAGTTCTTC | CASWGPGQVRNEQFF
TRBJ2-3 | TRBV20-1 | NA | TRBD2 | TGCAGTGCTAGTCATCCAAGCGGGGGTTGGTCAGATACGCAGTATTTT | CSASHPSGGWSDTQYF
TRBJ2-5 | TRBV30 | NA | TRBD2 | TGTGCCGGAATCACTAGCGGGGTTACAGAGACCCAGTACTTC | CAGITSGVTETQYF
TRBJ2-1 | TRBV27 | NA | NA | TGTGCCAGCAGTACTGCCTACAATGAGCAGTTCTTC | CASSTAYNEQFF
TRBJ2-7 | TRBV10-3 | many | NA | TGTGCCATCAGTGAGTCATTGGATACGAGCTCCTACGAGCAGTACTTC | CAISESLDTSSYEQYF
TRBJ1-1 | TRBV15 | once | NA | TGTGCCACCAGCGGATGGGGTGTGGACACTGAAGCTTTCTTT | CATSGWGVDTEAFF
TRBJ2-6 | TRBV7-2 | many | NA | TGTGCCAGCAGCTTAGTTGGGGCGAGCGGGGCCAACGTCCTGACTTTC | CASSLVGASGANVLTF
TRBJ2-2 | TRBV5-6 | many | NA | TGTGCCAGCAGCTTGAGGGTCGGGGAGCTGTTTTTT | CASSLRVGELFF
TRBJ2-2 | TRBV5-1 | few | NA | TGCGCCAGCAGCCGGACCCCTGACGGGAACACCGGGGAGCTGTTTTTT | CASSRTPDGNTGELFF
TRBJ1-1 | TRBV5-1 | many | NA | TGCGCCAGCACTCCGGGGAGTAGCCCCGCTGAAGCTTTCTTT | CASTPGSSPAEAFF
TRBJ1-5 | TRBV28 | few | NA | TGTGCCAGCAGGGGTCTCGGTTCCAATCAGCCCCAGCATTTT | CASRGLGSNQPQHF
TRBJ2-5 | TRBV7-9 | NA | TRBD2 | TGTGCCAGCAGGGTACTAGCGGGGAAGACCCAGTACTTC | CASRVLAGKTQYF
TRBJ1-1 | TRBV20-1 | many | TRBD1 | TGCAGTTTAAGGCCGCGAAGGACAGGAAGCACTGAAGCTTTCTTT | CSLRPRRTGSTEAFF
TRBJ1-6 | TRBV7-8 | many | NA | TGTGCCAGCAGCTTTAGTCAGGATAATTCACCCCTCCACTTT | CASSFSQDNSPLHF